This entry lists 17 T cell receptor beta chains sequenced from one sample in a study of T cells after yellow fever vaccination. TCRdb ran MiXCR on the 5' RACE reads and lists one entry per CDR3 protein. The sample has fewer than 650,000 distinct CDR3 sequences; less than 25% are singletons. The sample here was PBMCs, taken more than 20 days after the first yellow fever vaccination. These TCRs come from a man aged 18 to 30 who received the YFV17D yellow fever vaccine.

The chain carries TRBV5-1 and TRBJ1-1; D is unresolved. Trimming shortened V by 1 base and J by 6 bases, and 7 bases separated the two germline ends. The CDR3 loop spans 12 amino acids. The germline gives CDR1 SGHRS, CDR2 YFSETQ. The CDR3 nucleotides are TGCGCCAGCAGCTTGCCCGGGTCTGAAGCTTTCTTT. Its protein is CASSLPGSEAFF.

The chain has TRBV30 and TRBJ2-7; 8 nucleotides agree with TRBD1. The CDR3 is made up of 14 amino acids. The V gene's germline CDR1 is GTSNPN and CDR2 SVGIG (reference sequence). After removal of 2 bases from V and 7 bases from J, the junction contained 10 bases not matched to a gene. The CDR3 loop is CAWSSAGGSGEQYF. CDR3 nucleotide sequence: TGTGCCTGGAGTTCCGCAGGGGGCTCGGGTGAGCAGTACTTC.

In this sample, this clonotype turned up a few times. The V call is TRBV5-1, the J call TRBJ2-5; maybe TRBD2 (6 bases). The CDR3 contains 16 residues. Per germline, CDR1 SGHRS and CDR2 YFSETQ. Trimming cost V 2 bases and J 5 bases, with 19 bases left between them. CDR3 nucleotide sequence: TGCGCCAGCAGCTTCACTTCAGACGTTGGAGGGGAGACCCAGTACTTC. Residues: CASSFTSDVGGETQYF.

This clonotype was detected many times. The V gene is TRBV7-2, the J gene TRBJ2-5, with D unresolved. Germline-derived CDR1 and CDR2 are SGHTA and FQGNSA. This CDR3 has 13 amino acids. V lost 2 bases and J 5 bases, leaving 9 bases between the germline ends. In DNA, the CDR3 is TGTGCCAGCAGCTTATCGCCCGGGGAGACCCAGTACTTC. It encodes CASSLSPGETQYF.

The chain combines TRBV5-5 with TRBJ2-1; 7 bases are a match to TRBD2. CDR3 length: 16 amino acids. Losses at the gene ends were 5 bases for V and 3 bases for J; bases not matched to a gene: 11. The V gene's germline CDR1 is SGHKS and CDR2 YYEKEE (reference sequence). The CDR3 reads CASSLRGRTSYNEQFF. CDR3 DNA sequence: TGTGCCAGCAGTCTACGTGGGAGGACTAGCTACAATGAGCAGTTCTTC.

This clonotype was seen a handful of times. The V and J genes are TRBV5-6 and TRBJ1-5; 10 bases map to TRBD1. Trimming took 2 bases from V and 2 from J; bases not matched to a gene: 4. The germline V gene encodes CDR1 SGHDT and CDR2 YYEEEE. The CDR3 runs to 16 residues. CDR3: CASSLGQGVGNQPQHF. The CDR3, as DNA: TGTGCCAGCAGCTTAGGACAGGGGGTAGGCAATCAGCCCCAGCATTTT.

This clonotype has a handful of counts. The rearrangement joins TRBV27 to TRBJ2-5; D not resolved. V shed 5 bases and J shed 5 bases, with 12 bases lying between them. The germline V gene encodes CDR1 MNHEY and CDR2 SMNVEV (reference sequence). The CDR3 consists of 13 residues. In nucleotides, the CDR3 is TGTGCCAGCAGTCCTCGGACGCGGGAGACCCAGTACTTC. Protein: CASSPRTRETQYF.

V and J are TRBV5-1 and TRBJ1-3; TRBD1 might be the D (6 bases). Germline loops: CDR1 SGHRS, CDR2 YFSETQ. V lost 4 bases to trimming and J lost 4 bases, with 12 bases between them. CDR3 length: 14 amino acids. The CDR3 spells CASSVQGEGNTIYF. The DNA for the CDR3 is TGCGCCAGCAGCGTACAGGGTGAGGGAAACACCATATATTTT.

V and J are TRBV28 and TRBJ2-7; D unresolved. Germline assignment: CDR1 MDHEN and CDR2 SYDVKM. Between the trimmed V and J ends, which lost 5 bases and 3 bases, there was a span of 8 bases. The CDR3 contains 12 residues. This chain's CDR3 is CASSTSNYEQYV. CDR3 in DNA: TGTGCCAGCAGTACAAGCAACTACGAGCAGTACGTC.

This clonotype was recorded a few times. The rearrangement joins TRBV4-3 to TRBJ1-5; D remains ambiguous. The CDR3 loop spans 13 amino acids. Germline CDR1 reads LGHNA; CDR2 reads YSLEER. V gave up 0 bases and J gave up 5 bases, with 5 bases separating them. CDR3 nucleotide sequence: TGCGCCAGCAGCCAAGAAAGAGATCAGCCCCAGCATTTT. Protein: CASSQERDQPQHF.

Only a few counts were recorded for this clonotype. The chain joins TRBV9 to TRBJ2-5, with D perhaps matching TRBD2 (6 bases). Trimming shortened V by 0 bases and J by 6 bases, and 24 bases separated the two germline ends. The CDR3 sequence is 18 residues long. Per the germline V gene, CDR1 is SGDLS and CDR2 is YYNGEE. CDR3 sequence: CASSVGSASTSAGKTQYF. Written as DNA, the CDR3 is TGTGCCAGCAGCGTAGGCTCGGCTAGCACCTCGGCGGGGAAGACCCAGTACTTC.

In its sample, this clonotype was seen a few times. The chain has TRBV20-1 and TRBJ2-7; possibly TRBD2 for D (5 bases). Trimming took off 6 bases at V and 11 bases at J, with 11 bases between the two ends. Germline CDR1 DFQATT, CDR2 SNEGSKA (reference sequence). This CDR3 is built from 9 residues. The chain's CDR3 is CSAKLEEYF. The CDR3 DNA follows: TGCAGTGCGAAACTAGAAGAGTACTTC.

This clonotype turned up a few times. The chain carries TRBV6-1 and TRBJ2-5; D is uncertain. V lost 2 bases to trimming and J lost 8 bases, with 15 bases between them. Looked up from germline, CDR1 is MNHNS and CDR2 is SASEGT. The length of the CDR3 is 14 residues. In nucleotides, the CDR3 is TGTGCCAGCAGTGAACACCGCGGCAAGCGAACCCAGTACTTC. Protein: CASSEHRGKRTQYF.

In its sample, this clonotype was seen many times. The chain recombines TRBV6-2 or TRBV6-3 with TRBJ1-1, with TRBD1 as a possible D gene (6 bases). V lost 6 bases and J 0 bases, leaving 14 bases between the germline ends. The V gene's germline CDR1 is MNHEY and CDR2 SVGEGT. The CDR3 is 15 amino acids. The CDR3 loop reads CASSPHRVMNTEAFF. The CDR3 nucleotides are TGTGCCAGCAGCCCGCACAGGGTAATGAACACTGAAGCTTTCTTT.

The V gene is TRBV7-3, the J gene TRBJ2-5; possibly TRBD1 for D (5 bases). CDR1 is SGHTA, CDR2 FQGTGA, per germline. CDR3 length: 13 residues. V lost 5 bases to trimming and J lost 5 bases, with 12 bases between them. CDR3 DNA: TGTGCCAGCAGCACGGACACCAGGGAGACCCAGTACTTC. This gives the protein CASSTDTRETQYF.

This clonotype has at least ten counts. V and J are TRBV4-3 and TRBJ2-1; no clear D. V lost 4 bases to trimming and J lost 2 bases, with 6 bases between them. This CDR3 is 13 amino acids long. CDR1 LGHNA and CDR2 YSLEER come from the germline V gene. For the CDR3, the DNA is TGCGCCAGCAGCCTTGGCGCCTACAATGAGCAGTTCTTC. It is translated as CASSLGAYNEQFF.

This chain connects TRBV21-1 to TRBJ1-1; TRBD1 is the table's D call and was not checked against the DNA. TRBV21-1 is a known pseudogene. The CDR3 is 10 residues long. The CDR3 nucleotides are TGTGCCAGCAGCAACGGGGGAGCTTTCTTT. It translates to CASSNGGAFF.